The sequence of this T cell receptor (beta chain) was determined in a study of blood T cell repertoires in COVID-19. Profiling relied on immunoSEQ multiplex PCR, and the TCRdb table lists in-frame clones only, not all of them. The profile shows approximately 480,000 clones, 80% to 90% of them singletons. From germline, CDR1 is SGHTA and CDR2 FQGNSA. The ends were cut back, 2 bases at V and 4 bases at J, with 12 bases in the middle. The CDR3 extends over 15 amino acids. The V and J genes are TRBV7-2 and TRBJ2-4; tentative D call: TRBD1 (5 bases). The TCR comes from a man aged 18 to 29 with COVID-19, enrolled during active disease. What was sequenced was peripheral blood. CDR3 nucleotide sequence: TGTGCCAGCAGCTTACTAGGGGAACGAAAAAACATTCAGTACTTC. Residues: CASSLLGERKNIQYF.